What follows is one TCR beta chain and its context. Its antigen is as yet unknown. This entry comes from a study of T cell responses to AZD1222 COVID-19 vaccine. The study's findings and limits: Only six individuals given AZD1222 were seropositive at baseline. Reportedly, close to half of spike-specific TCRs are directed against unmutated variant regions.

Clones were sequenced by immunoSEQ multiplex PCR, and TCRdb holds only the in-frame ones, with some missing. Found here are approximately 120,000 clones, 84% of them singletons; the top ten hold about 26%. V was clipped by 4 bases and J by 0 bases; unmatched bases: 6. CDR3 length: 17 amino acids. CDR1 is ENHRY, CDR2 SYGVKD, per germline. The sequence came from an adult who received the AZD1222 COVID-19 vaccine. Sequenced here: peripheral blood, sampled 28 days after the second AZD1222 dose. The chain employs TRBV10-3 and TRBJ2-3, with 11 bases identical to TRBD2. In DNA form, the CDR3 reads TGTGCCATCAGTGGGGGACTAGCGGTCGTTAGCACAGATACGCAGTATTTT. Its protein is CAISGGLAVVSTDTQYF.